Below, one TCR beta chain is given with its context. Antigen: not known. The data are from a study of molecular identifiers for immune sequencing clone quantification. Study-wide points: Beyond 20 RNA copies, clones held over 99% of effector molecules, compared with under 1% in naive cells.

This CDR3 spans 13 amino acids. CDR1 and CDR2 (germline): ENHRY, SYGVKD. V lost 10 bases and J lost 6; bases outside the gene matches: 5. Previously described methods and listed TCR primers were used for bulk TCR libraries. One entry per CDR3 protein results from TCRdb running MiXCR on the PCR reads. Of around 470,000 distinct CDR3 sequences in the sample, about 25% were seen once. The sequence was collected from a human donor in good health. Some libraries in this study had Jurkat cell RNA spiked in. V gene TRBV10-3 combines with J gene TRBJ2-1; TRBD2 matches at 11 bases. The specimen sequenced was naive CD8+ T cells from blood, with Jurkat cell RNA spiked in. Subset meaning: FACS-sorted CD8+CD4-CCR7+CD45RA+ naive T cells. The CDR3 nucleotides read TGTGCCACAAGAGGGACTAGCGGCAATGAGCAGTTCTTC. This translates into CATRGTSGNEQFF.